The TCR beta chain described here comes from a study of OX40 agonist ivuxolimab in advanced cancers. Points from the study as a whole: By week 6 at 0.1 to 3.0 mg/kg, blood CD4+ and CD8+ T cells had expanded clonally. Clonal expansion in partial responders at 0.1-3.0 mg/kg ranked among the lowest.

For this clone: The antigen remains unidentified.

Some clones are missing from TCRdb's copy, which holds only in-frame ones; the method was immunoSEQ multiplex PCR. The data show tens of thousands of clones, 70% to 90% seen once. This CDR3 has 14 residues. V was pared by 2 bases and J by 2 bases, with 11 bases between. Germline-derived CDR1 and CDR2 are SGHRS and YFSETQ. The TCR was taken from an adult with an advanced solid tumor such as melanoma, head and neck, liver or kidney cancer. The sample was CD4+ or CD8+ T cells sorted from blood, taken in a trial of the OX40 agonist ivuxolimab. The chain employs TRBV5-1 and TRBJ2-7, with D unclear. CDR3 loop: CASSFGSLAYEQYF. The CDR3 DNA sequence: TGCGCCAGCAGCTTTGGCAGCTTAGCCTACGAGCAGTACTTC.